This is a list of T cell receptor beta chains from one sample in a study of T cell repertoires in cytomegalovirus infection. One entry per CDR3 protein results from TCRdb running MiXCR on the reads. The sample lists more than 250,000 distinct CDR3 sequences, approximately 14% occurring once. The sequenced sample consisted of PBMCs. The source of these receptors is a human donor in good health (CMV status not recorded). Some clones in this sample may be carry-over from other donors' samples. Each CDR3 is given with its conserved first and last residue. The order of the fields is J gene, V gene, D gene, clone size, CDR3 DNA, CDR3 protein. D genes are given only for firm matches. Clone sizes are given selectively: once, few, many, or a class where the clone is expanded.

J gene: TRBJ2-7; V gene: TRBV29-1; D gene: .; clone size: once; CDR3 DNA: TGCAGCGTTTTTGTAGGGAGCGGTCCGGGGGAGCAGTACTTC; CDR3 protein: CSVFVGSGPGEQYF
J gene: TRBJ2-7; V gene: TRBV28; D gene: .; clone size: many; CDR3 DNA: TGTGCCAGCCACTCATCAGGGGGGAGGAGATACGAGCAGTACTTC; CDR3 protein: CASHSSGGRRYEQYF
J gene: TRBJ1-2; V gene: TRBV19; D gene: .; clone size: few; CDR3 DNA: TGTGCCACAGGGACGTATGGCTACACCTTC; CDR3 protein: CATGTYGYTF
J gene: TRBJ2-7; V gene: TRBV4-1; D gene: TRBD2; clone size: many; CDR3 DNA: TGCGCCAGCAGCCCCTCGGGACTAGCGACCTACGAGCAGTACTTC; CDR3 protein: CASSPSGLATYEQYF
J gene: TRBJ2-3; V gene: TRBV19; D gene: TRBD2; clone size: few; CDR3 DNA: TGTGCCAGTAGTATCCGCGGGACTAGCGGGGCAGATACGCAGTATTTT; CDR3 protein: CASSIRGTSGADTQYF
J gene: TRBJ2-7; V gene: TRBV7-8; D gene: TRBD2; clone size: many; CDR3 DNA: TGTGCCAGCAGCTTCCCCGGACTAGCGGGAACCTACGAGCAGTACTTC; CDR3 protein: CASSFPGLAGTYEQYF
J gene: TRBJ2-6; V gene: TRBV7-6; D gene: .; clone size: many; CDR3 DNA: TGTGCCAGCAGCTTAGCGAGAACAGGCCTAAGCTCTGGGGCCAACGTCCTGACTTTC; CDR3 protein: CASSLARTGLSSGANVLTF
J gene: TRBJ2-7; V gene: TRBV28; D gene: TRBD1; clone size: .; CDR3 DNA: TGTGCCAGCAGCCGCCTTACCCCAGGGGGTCGGGACGAGCAGTACTTC; CDR3 protein: CASSRLTPGGRDEQYF
J gene: TRBJ2-1; V gene: TRBV28; D gene: .; clone size: few; CDR3 DNA: TGTGCCAGTACCCAGTCCTACAATGAGCAGTTCTTC; CDR3 protein: CASTQSYNEQFF
J gene: TRBJ2-7; V gene: TRBV6-2/TRBV6-3; D gene: .; clone size: many; CDR3 DNA: TGTGCCAGCACCCCTCCCTGGGGGCGAGAGCAGTACTTC; CDR3 protein: CASTPPWGREQYF
J gene: TRBJ1-5; V gene: TRBV14; D gene: .; clone size: many; CDR3 DNA: TGTGCCAGCAGCAAGGGCTTCAATCAGCCCCAGCATTTT; CDR3 protein: CASSKGFNQPQHF
J gene: TRBJ1-1; V gene: TRBV2; D gene: .; clone size: few; CDR3 DNA: TGTGCCAGCAGGAGATTGAACACTGAAGCTTTCTTT; CDR3 protein: CASRRLNTEAFF
J gene: TRBJ2-7; V gene: TRBV6-5; D gene: .; clone size: few; CDR3 DNA: TGTGCCAGCAGTTACGGTCCTCCTAGCTACGAGCAGTACTTC; CDR3 protein: CASSYGPPSYEQYF
J gene: TRBJ2-7; V gene: TRBV7-8; D gene: .; clone size: many; CDR3 DNA: TGTGCCAGCAGCTCAGACAGGTGGTCCTACGAGCAGTACTTC; CDR3 protein: CASSSDRWSYEQYF
J gene: TRBJ2-2; V gene: TRBV29-1; D gene: .; clone size: many; CDR3 DNA: TGCAGCGTTGAAGACTTTCGGGACGGGGAGCTGTTTTTT; CDR3 protein: CSVEDFRDGELFF